This entry lists 8 T cell receptor beta chains sequenced from one sample in a study. TCRdb itself ran the 5' RACE reads through MiXCR, one entry per CDR3 protein. The sample shows several thousand distinct CDR3 sequences, less than 40% of them seen only once. Source material: tumor-infiltrating memory CD4+ T cells sorted from the breast tumor. Subset in this sample: memory CD4+ T cells, CD4+CD45RO+CD25-. These receptors came from a female donor with breast cancer.

This clonotype qualifies as medium-sized. The CDR3 is CASSSQDRAPYEQYF. CDR3 sequence (DNA): TGTGCCAGCAGCTCCCAGGACAGGGCACCCTACGAGCAGTACTTC. The rearrangement joins TRBV5-4 to TRBJ2-7; 8 bases are a match to TRBD1. J was trimmed by 2 bases and V by 3 bases; bases with no gene match: 7. CDR3 length: 15 amino acids. Germline CDR1 SGHNT, CDR2 YYREEE (reference sequence).

The chain carries TRBV5-1 and TRBJ2-7; the D gene could be TRBD1 or TRBD2 (5 bases each). The germline gives CDR1 SGHRS, CDR2 YFSETQ. V was clipped by 2 bases and J by 7 bases, with 22 bases between them. This CDR3 has 16 residues. DNA of the CDR3: TGCGCCAGCAGCTTAGGGACGGACGCTCTCCTACGAGAGCAGTACTTC. Encoded protein: CASSLGTDALLREQYF.

The chain has TRBV12-3 or TRBV12-4 and TRBJ1-6; possible D gene TRBD1, 5 bases. This CDR3 comprises 16 residues. Trimming pared 5 bases from V and 7 bases from J, leaving 18 bases between. The CDR3 DNA is TGTGCCAGCAGTCTCTCGGACACCCTTGCAAATTCACCCCTCCACTTT. The encoded protein is CASSLSDTLANSPLHF.

The chain joins TRBV20-1 to TRBJ1-2; no firm D call. There are 16 residues in the CDR3. Germline V lookup: CDR1 DFQATT, CDR2 SNEGSKA (reference sequence). Trimming took 3 bases from V and 8 from J, leaving 25 bases between them. The CDR3 DNA sequence: TGCAGTGCTAGCGATCCAGGAGGATACCTTAACGGGGGCTACACCTTC. It codes for CSASDPGGYLNGGYTF.

The table lists this clonotype with a few counts. J is TRBJ1-2 and V is TRBV15; possible D gene TRBD1, 5 bases. V lost 0 bases, J lost 5 bases, and 16 bases lay in between. Germline V gene sequence: CDR1 LNHNV, CDR2 YYDKDF (reference sequence). CDR3 length: 16 amino acids. The CDR3 protein is CATSRETPGNHYGYTF. The DNA of the CDR3 is TGTGCCACCAGCAGAGAAACCCCAGGGAACCATTATGGCTACACCTTC.

This clonotype was seen ten or more times. The chain combines TRBV20-1 with TRBJ2-7; 9 nucleotides match TRBD2. Germline loops: CDR1 DFQATT, CDR2 SNEGSKA (reference sequence). CDR3 length equals 13 residues. After removal of 6 bases from V and 6 bases from J, the junction contained 9 bases not matched to a gene. The chain's CDR3 is CSAIAGAPFEQYF. The CDR3 DNA reads TGCAGTGCCATAGCGGGGGCCCCCTTCGAGCAGTACTTC.

This clonotype has a count of ten or more. This rearrangement joins TRBV7-9 to TRBJ2-1; the D gene could be TRBD1 or TRBD2 (6 bases each). The CDR3 extends over 14 amino acids. Trimming pared 8 bases from V and 3 bases from J, leaving 14 bases between. CDR1 and CDR2 (germline): SEHNR, FQNEAQ (reference sequence). The CDR3 bases are TGTGCCAGCCGCGGAGGGGGAGACTACAATGAGCAGTTCTTC. Amino acid sequence: CASRGGGDYNEQFF.

Comment on this clonotype: A single base separates this from a much larger clone, so it may be a read error. J is TRBJ1-1 and V is TRBV5-1, with D unresolved. V was cut by 5 bases and J by 0 bases, with 17 bases left in between. This CDR3 is 16 amino acids long. From germline, CDR1 is SGHRS and CDR2 YFSETQ. CDR3 sequence: CASRAMAGGLNTEAFF. CDR3 DNA sequence: TGCGCCAGCAGGGCTATGGCTGGCGGTTTGAACACTGAAGCTTTCTTT.